What follows is one T cell receptor beta chain and its context. Antigen unknown. These data originate in a study of cytomegalovirus exposure and HLA in healthy donors. In the PCR, 60 Vbeta and 13 Jbeta primers were used. Profiled with immunoSEQ multiplex PCR; TCRdb holds only in-frame clones, not every one. This sample contains roughly 200,000 clones. General observations from the study: Most TCR beta V segments were productive about 87% or about 30% of the time in an earlier analysis.

The CDR3 runs 15 residues. Germline V gene sequence: CDR1 SGHNT, CDR2 YYREEE (reference sequence). The V gene lost 0 bases and the J gene lost 0 bases, with 9 bases spanning the gap. This clonotype originated in a girl aged 2-9 years in good health and CMV-seropositive. The specimen was PBMCs. The rearrangement uses TRBV5-4 and TRBJ1-2; D gene ambiguous. The CDR3, as DNA: TGTGCCAGCAGCTTGGCTTCGAGCGCTAACTATGGCTACACCTTC. It translates to CASSLASSANYGYTF.